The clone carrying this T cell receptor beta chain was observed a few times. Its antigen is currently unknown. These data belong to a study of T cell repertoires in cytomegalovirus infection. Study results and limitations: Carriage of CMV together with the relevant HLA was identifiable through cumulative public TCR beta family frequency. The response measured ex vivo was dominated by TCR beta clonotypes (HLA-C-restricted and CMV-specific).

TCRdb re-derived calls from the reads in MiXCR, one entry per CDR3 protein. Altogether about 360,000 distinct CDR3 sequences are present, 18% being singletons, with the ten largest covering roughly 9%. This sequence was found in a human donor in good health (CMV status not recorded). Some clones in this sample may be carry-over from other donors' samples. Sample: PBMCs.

CDR3 amino acids: CASSPRGAVNTEAFF. The CDR3 DNA is TGTGCCAGCAGTCCCAGAGGGGCGGTGAACACTGAAGCTTTCTTT. The chain recombines TRBV12-3 or TRBV12-4 with TRBJ1-1, with D possibly matching TRBD1 (5 bases). V lost 5 bases and J lost 0, with 13 bases in between. This CDR3 has 15 residues.